These 8 T cell receptor beta chains originate from one sample sequenced in a study of neurological immune-mediated disorders. TCRdb reanalysed the 5' RACE reads using MiXCR and keeps one entry per CDR3 protein. Seen here are around 25,000 distinct CDR3 sequences, roughly 2.7% observed once, and the top ten hold 2.3%. The sample consisted of PBMCs. These receptors originate from a woman between 45 and 60 years old with multiple sclerosis.

This clonotype was counted between two and nine times. This chain links TRBV6-1 with TRBJ1-2; 7 bases align to TRBD1. Germline CDR1 MNHNS, CDR2 SASEGT. V shed 8 bases, J shed 7 bases, and the junction held 10 bases outside the gene matches. CDR3 size: 13 residues. The CDR3 nucleotides are TGTGCCAGCTTGACAGGGCCTATTGGTGGCTACACCTTC. This encodes CASLTGPIGGYTF.

This clonotype has ten or more counts. V gene TRBV5-1 combines with J gene TRBJ1-1; D remains ambiguous. Germline CDR1 and CDR2: SGHRS and YFSETQ. This CDR3 has 15 amino acids. V lost 1 base and J lost 0, with 10 bases in between. CDR3 sequence: CASSLRQALNTEAFF. The CDR3 nucleotides are TGCGCCAGCAGCTTGCGCCAGGCCCTGAACACTGAAGCTTTCTTT.

This clonotype was observed many times. This chain links TRBV5-6 with TRBJ1-1; no firm D call. Trimming cost V 4 bases and J 2 bases, with 15 bases left between them. The CDR3 runs 15 residues. Per the germline V gene, CDR1 is SGHDT and CDR2 is YYEEEE. The CDR3 is CASSLPPTFNTEAFF. CDR3 sequence (DNA): TGTGCCAGCAGCCTTCCCCCGACCTTCAACACTGAAGCTTTCTTT.

This clonotype was detected ten times or more. A much larger clone is a single base away; this may be a read error. The V call is TRBV10-3, the J call TRBJ2-7; 9 nucleotides align to TRBD1. Germline trimming cut 6 bases from V and 7 bases from J; bases unmatched to any gene: 7. Germline CDR1 ENHRY, CDR2 SYGVKD. The CDR3 consists of 13 residues. CDR3: CAIRGTGPQEQYF. CDR3 DNA: TGTGCCATCAGAGGGACAGGGCCTCAAGAGCAGTACTTC.

This clonotype was observed many times. The chain recombines TRBV20-1 with TRBJ2-3, with 7 bases lining up with TRBD2. CDR3 length: 15 residues. Germline-derived CDR1 and CDR2 are DFQATT and SNEGSKA (reference sequence). J was trimmed by 2 bases and V by 3 bases; bases with no gene match: 8. The CDR3 region has the DNA TGCAGTGCTAGTCCCCCAGCGGGATACACAGATACGCAGTATTTT. It codes for CSASPPAGYTDTQYF.

In its sample, this clonotype was seen many times. The chain combines TRBV5-1 with TRBJ2-1; D gene uncertain. The CDR3 runs 12 residues. Germline CDR1 reads SGHRS; CDR2 reads YFSETQ. The V and J ends lost 4 bases and 7 bases respectively, with 9 bases between them. CDR3 coding DNA: TGCGCCAGCAGCCTGTTCCGGAATGAGCAGTTCTTC. Protein sequence: CASSLFRNEQFF.

This clonotype was seen a handful of times. The V gene is TRBV29-1, the J gene TRBJ1-1; the D is unclear. Germline lookup yields CDR1 SQVTM and CDR2 ANQGSEA. V shed 7 bases and J shed 1 base, with 10 bases lying between them. The CDR3 has 12 amino acids. CDR3 loop: CSGTVWNTEAFF. CDR3 in DNA: TGCAGCGGGACTGTTTGGAACACTGAAGCTTTCTTT.

This clonotype was seen ten or more times. This chain connects TRBV7-2 to TRBJ2-7; a weak D match, TRBD1 (6 bases). Between the trimmed V and J ends, which lost 0 bases and 3 bases, there was a span of 12 bases. CDR3 length: 15 amino acids. Germline V gives CDR1 SGHTA, CDR2 FQGNSA. In DNA form, the CDR3 reads TGTGCCAGCAGCTTAGCCCATGGACAGCACTACGAGCAGTACTTC. Its translation: CASSLAHGQHYEQYF.